The TCR beta chain under discussion was sequenced for a study of cytomegalovirus exposure and HLA in healthy donors. Overall study findings and caveats: Whilst most TCR sequences proved rare, a subset of public TCRs occurred across many donors.

Comment on this clone: Its cognate antigen is unknown.

Using immunoSEQ multiplex PCR, the repertoire was profiled, and TCRdb retains in-frame clones only, with some absent. The sample includes 50,000 or so clones, 90% to 95% of them seen just once. The receptor was derived from a young man in good health and CMV-seronegative. Input material: PBMCs.

This CDR3 reads CASSEQGGVNQPQHF. CDR3 sequence (DNA): TGTGCCAGCAGTGAACAGGGGGGAGTCAATCAGCCCCAGCATTTT. The chain couples TRBV6-4 to TRBJ1-5; 8 nucleotides align to TRBD1. The germline V gene encodes CDR1 MRHNA and CDR2 SNTAGT. The CDR3 totals 15 residues. J gave up 3 bases and V 3 bases, and 4 bases lay outside the gene matches.